The rows below give T cell receptor beta chains drawn from one sample of a study of memory CD4+ T cells and cytomegalovirus serostatus. TCRdb keeps only in-frame clones here, not all; method: immunoSEQ multiplex PCR. The sample holds about 41,000 clones, roughly three quarters seen once. Sample: memory CD4+ T cells from blood. The receptors derive from an adult in good health and CMV-seronegative. CDR3s include the opening cysteine and the closing phenylalanine or tryptophan. D genes are given only for firm matches. For some rows the clone size is stated as once, few or many, or as a class when expanded; others skip it.

>16|NA|TRBJ2-7|TRBV4-2|NA
TGTGCCAGCAGCCAAGAGATACGAACAGCCGCGGCGGAGCAGTACTTC
CASSQEIRTAAAEQYF
>12|NA|TRBJ2-3|TRBV30|NA
TGTGCCTGGAGTGGCGCTCCAGATACGCAGTATTTT
CAWSGAPDTQYF
>13|NA|TRBJ2-7|TRBV5-5|NA
TGTGCCAGCAGCTTCCCCGGCTCCTACGAGCAGTACTTC
CASSFPGSYEQYF
>15|NA|TRBJ2-2|TRBV6-5|TRBD2
TGTGCCAGCTGTGGGGGGGGGTCGAACACCGGGGAGCTGTTTTTT
CASCGGGSNTGELFF
>16|NA|TRBJ1-3|TRBV11-2|NA
TGTGCCAGCAGCTCGAACAAAGGGTACAAAGGAAACACCATATATTTT
CASSSNKGYKGNTIYF
>15|NA|TRBJ1-4|TRBV27|TRBD1
TGTGCCAGCAGGAGACAGGGGGGGAGAAATGAAAAACTGTTTTTT
CASRRQGGRNEKLFF
>13|few|TRBJ1-6|TRBV7-2|NA
TGTGCCAGCAGCTTAAATTCAGCACCACCCCTCCACTTT
CASSLNSAPPLHF
>14|once|TRBJ2-5|TRBV15|TRBD1
TGTGCCACCAGCAGAGGGGACAGCCAAGAGACCCAGTACTTC
CATSRGDSQETQYF
>16|once|TRBJ1-2|TRBV5-1|TRBD1
TGCGCCAGCAGCTTGTCCCAAAGACAGGGGGCGTATGGCTACACCTTC
CASSLSQRQGAYGYTF
>12|NA|TRBJ2-1|TRBV6-1|NA
TGTGCCAGTCGCGAGGGTTACAATGAGCAGTTCTTC
CASREGYNEQFF
>14|NA|TRBJ1-2|TRBV9|NA
TGTGCCAGCAGCGTAGGCAGGGGAACCTATGGCTACACCTTC
CASSVGRGTYGYTF
>17|NA|TRBJ1-6|TRBV11-2|NA
TGTGCCAGCAGCAAGACGCAGGGAAGCTCCTATAATTCACCCCTCCACTTT
CASSKTQGSSYNSPLHF
>13|NA|TRBJ2-1|TRBV18|NA
TGTGCCAGCTCACTCCGACAGTCCAATGAGCAGTTCTTC
CASSLRQSNEQFF
>15|NA|TRBJ1-2|TRBV4-3|NA
TGCGCCAGCAGCCAAGGGCCGGATGTTGTCTATGGCTACACCTTC
CASSQGPDVVYGYTF
>12|NA|TRBJ2-3|TRBV10-3|NA
TGTGCCATCAGTGACGGCACAGATACGCAGTATTTT
CAISDGTDTQYF
>15|NA|TRBJ1-4|TRBV4-2|TRBD1
TGTGCCAGCAGCCAAGGGAGACAGGGTTCGGAAAAACTGTTTTTT
CASSQGRQGSEKLFF
>13|NA|TRBJ1-5|TRBV7-8|TRBD1
TGTGCCAGCAACACCGACAGGGGTCAGCCCCAGCATTTT
CASNTDRGQPQHF
>17|once|TRBJ1-5|TRBV5-6|TRBD1
TGTGCCAGCAGCTTGGGGGACAGGGGGGGTAGGAAGCAGCCCCAGCATTTT
CASSLGDRGGRKQPQHF
>14|NA|TRBJ2-5|TRBV7-8|NA
TGTGCCAGCAGCTTTACCGGGACTTCAGAGACCCAGTACTTC
CASSFTGTSETQYF
>12|NA|TRBJ1-1|TRBV5-4|NA
TGTGCCAGCGGGGAAGGGAGTGTTGAAGCTTTCTTT
CASGEGSVEAFF
>16|NA|TRBJ1-2|TRBV5-1|NA
TGCGCCAGCAGCATGAACAACTTCAGGGATGGCTATGGCTACACCTTC
CASSMNNFRDGYGYTF
>16|NA|TRBJ2-1|TRBV4-1|TRBD2
TGCGCCAGCAGCAAGTGGACTAGCGGAATTAACAATGAGCAGTTCTTC
CASSKWTSGINNEQFF
>14|NA|TRBJ1-6|TRBV7-9|NA
TGTGCCAGCAGCTTAGGGCAGGGGTCTTCACCCCTCCACTTT
CASSLGQGSSPLHF
>14|NA|TRBJ1-1|TRBV7-6|NA
TGTGCCAGCAGCTTAGCGCATCAGAACACTGAAGCTTTCTTT
CASSLAHQNTEAFF
>14|NA|TRBJ1-4|TRBV7-3|NA
TGTGCCAGCAGCTTATGGGGGCGAGGTGAAAAACTGTTTTTT
CASSLWGRGEKLFF
>16|NA|TRBJ2-2|TRBV6-5|NA
TGTGCCAGCAGTTATACTGTCGGAGCGAACACCGGGGAGCTGTTTTTT
CASSYTVGANTGELFF
>16|once|TRBJ1-2|TRBV19|NA
TGTGCCAGTAGTATTCTGTCAGGAGGGGACACCTATGGCTACACCTTC
CASSILSGGDTYGYTF
>20|NA|TRBJ2-1|TRBV7-6|TRBD1
TGTGCCAGCAGCTGGTTAGTGGGACAGGGTAATCTCATCTCCTACAATGAGCAGTTCTTC
CASSWLVGQGNLISYNEQFF
>15|NA|TRBJ1-5|TRBV2|TRBD1
TGTGCCAGCACGGAAGGACAGGTAGATAATCAGCCCCAGCATTTT
CASTEGQVDNQPQHF
>13|once|TRBJ2-1|TRBV10-3|NA
TGTGCCATCACCGGGGGTATAGGTGGTGAGCAGTTCTTC
CAITGGIGGEQFF
>15|NA|TRBJ1-4|TRBV18|TRBD1
TGTGCCAGCTCACCGAACAGGGGCCGGAATGAAAAACTGTTTTTT
CASSPNRGRNEKLFF
>13|NA|TRBJ2-3|TRBV6-1|NA
TGTGCCAGCATCCCCCGGAACACAGATACGCAGTATTTT
CASIPRNTDTQYF
>15|NA|TRBJ1-1|TRBV6-1|TRBD1
TGTGCCAGCATGCAGTGGGGACAGGCATATAATGAAGCTTTCTTT
CASMQWGQAYNEAFF
>14|NA|TRBJ2-2|TRBV29-1|NA
TGCAGCGGTTCGTCGACAGCGAACACCGGGGAGCTGTTTTTT
CSGSSTANTGELFF
>18|NA|TRBJ2-5|TRBV27|NA
TGTGCCAGCGGTCACGATGGGGGGCGCGGAAATCGGAAAGAGACCCAGTACTTC
CASGHDGGRGNRKETQYF
>14|NA|TRBJ1-5|TRBV6-6|NA
TGTGCCAGCAGTTACTCAGGGGCGAATCAGCCCCAGCATTTT
CASSYSGANQPQHF
>14|NA|TRBJ1-5|TRBV19|NA
TGTGCCAGTACGGTGTGGGGGAGCAGTCAGCCCCAGCATTTT
CASTVWGSSQPQHF
>13|NA|TRBJ2-1|TRBV7-2|NA
TGTGCCAGCAGCTTAGGTCCTAATAATGAGCAGTTCTTC
CASSLGPNNEQFF
>16|NA|TRBJ2-1|TRBV4-1|TRBD2
TGCGCCAGCAGCCAATATGGCGGGGGGGCCAGGGATGAGCAGTTCTTC
CASSQYGGGARDEQFF
>14|NA|TRBJ1-2|TRBV7-2|NA
TGTGCCAGCAGCTTAGCGGGGGCCAGAGGTGGCTACACCTTC
CASSLAGARGGYTF